Listed below are T cell receptor beta chains from one sample, sequenced in a study of T cell repertoires in cytomegalovirus infection. MiXCR was run by TCRdb on the reads, yielding one entry per CDR3 protein. The sample gives some 560,000 distinct CDR3 sequences, about 40% of which show up once; more than 40% is in the top ten. Their target antigens are unknown. Sequences were derived from cultured PBMCs, sampled from culture after CMV antigen stimulation. These receptors all come from a human donor in good health (CMV status not recorded). Some clones in this sample may be carry-over from other donors' samples. CDR3s include the opening cysteine and the closing phenylalanine or tryptophan. Each record gives: clone size, V gene, D gene, J gene, CDR3 DNA, CDR3 protein. D genes are given only for firm matches. Size values are once, few and many counts, or a class for expanded clones, and some rows have none.

few,TRBV10-3,.,TRBJ2-1,TGTGCCATCAGTCCAGCCCCGGGAACCAATGAGCAGTTCTTC,CAISPAPGTNEQFF
few,TRBV19,.,TRBJ2-1,TGTGCCAGCCAATATTTAGGGAGTGGGGGTAGCTCCTACAATGAGCAGTTCTTC,CASQYLGSGGSSYNEQFF
.,TRBV11-2,.,TRBJ1-2,TGTGCCAGCAGCTTAGACGTTTCGGTACCTAGGGGCTACACCTTC,CASSLDVSVPRGYTF
.,TRBV7-2,.,TRBJ1-3,TGTGCCAGCAGCTTTACGGATGGGGCCTCTGGAAACACCATATATTTT,CASSFTDGASGNTIYF
many,TRBV7-2,TRBD2,TRBJ2-1,TGTGCCAGCAGCTTTGGCGGCGGGAGCTCCTACAATGAGCAGTTCTTC,CASSFGGGSSYNEQFF
many,TRBV7-2,TRBD2,TRBJ2-1,TGTGCCAGCACCCGGACTAGCGGGAGTTATGAGCAGTTCTTC,CASTRTSGSYEQFF
few,TRBV4-1,TRBD1,TRBJ1-2,TGCGCCAGCAGCCAAGAAGGGACAGGCTATGGCTACACCTTC,CASSQEGTGYGYTF
few,TRBV12-3/TRBV12-4,.,TRBJ2-2,TGTGCCAGCAGGCGTAATAGCGCCGGGGAGCTGTTTTTT,CASRRNSAGELFF
.,TRBV27,TRBD1,TRBJ2-5,TGTGCCACCCAAGACAGGGGCGGGGAGACCCAGTACTTC,CATQDRGGETQYF
.,TRBV6-1,.,TRBJ1-1,TGTGCCAGCAGTCGACCCGGACACAACATGAACACTGAAGCTTTCTTT,CASSRPGHNMNTEAFF
few,TRBV7-8,TRBD2,TRBJ2-3,TGTGCCAGCAGCTTAGGGGGGGCTAGCGGGAGTCGCACAGATACGCAGTATTTT,CASSLGGASGSRTDTQYF
.,TRBV7-2,.,TRBJ2-7,TGTGCCAGCAGCTTAGCGGGTCGAGCAGACTACGAGCAGTACTTC,CASSLAGRADYEQYF
.,TRBV9,TRBD2,TRBJ2-1,TGTGCCAGCAGCGTAGCTCCAGCGGGGGTTACCTACAATGAGCAGTTCTTC,CASSVAPAGVTYNEQFF
once,TRBV7-2,.,TRBJ2-2,TGTGCCAGCAGCTTAATCCGGGGGAACACCGGGGAGCTGTTTTTT,CASSLIRGNTGELFF
.,TRBV24-1,TRBD2,TRBJ2-3,TGTGCCACCCGGGCTAGCGGGGTATTGGATACGCAGTATTTT,CATRASGVLDTQYF
few,TRBV6-5,.,TRBJ2-7,TGTGCCAGCAGTTACTCAGGGGGAAGCGAGCAGTACTTC,CASSYSGGSEQYF
.,TRBV12-3/TRBV12-4,TRBD1,TRBJ1-2,TGTGCCAGCTCAGGACAGGGGTCTCCAAGATACACCTTC,CASSGQGSPRYTF
.,TRBV4-1,TRBD2,TRBJ2-2,TGCGCCAGCAGCTCGGGACTAGTGTTCTCCGGGGAGCTGTTTTTT,CASSSGLVFSGELFF
few,TRBV7-9,.,TRBJ1-1,TGTGCCAGCAGGTTTAACCCTGGGCTACGGAACACTGAAGCTTTCTTT,CASRFNPGLRNTEAFF